A single TCR beta chain is shown here with its context. The sample belongs to a study of human T cells and chemical hapten exposure. Study background: Investigators sensitized roughly 2 cm by roughly 2 cm of upper inner arm skin with 2% DPC. Alopecia areata, totalis and universalis patients, mostly female, were included.

Germline V lookup: CDR1 MDHEN, CDR2 SYDVKM. The CDR3 runs 16 residues. Trimming removed 6 bases from V and 2 bases from J; junction bases left unmatched: 11. TCRdb re-derived calls from the RACE reads in MiXCR, one entry per CDR3 protein. The table lists about 250,000 distinct CDR3 sequences, approximately 7.5% of them singletons. The time point is: pre-sensitization, week 0. Treatment denoted: therapeutic diphenylcyclopropenone sensitization with weekly scalp DPC. The sample was whole blood, taken in connection with sensitization to the hapten diphenylcyclopropenone (DPC). This TCR came from a young man with alopecia areata. Some clones in this sample may be carry-over from other donors' samples. This chain links TRBV28 with TRBJ2-7, with TRBD1 identical over 9 bases. The chain's CDR3 is CASSQPDRGLAYEQYF. The CDR3 bases are TGTGCCAGCAGCCAACCCGACAGGGGGTTGGCCTACGAGCAGTACTTC.